This TCR beta chain emerged from a study of blood T cell repertoires in COVID-19. Study information: Samples taken during acute and convalescent COVID-19 were collected in the United States, Italy and Spain. In each case, the material was cDNA or gDNA derived from T cells, B-cell-depleted T cells, or PBMCs.

In the study's own analysis: Amplification of reference gene primers provided the estimated nucleated cell counts. The table came from immunoSEQ multiplex PCR; TCRdb's copy has only in-frame clones and leaves some out. V and J calls and clone size are those listed in that table; D and trimming were worked out from the DNA. The repertoire consists of around 130,000 clones, with about 88% occurring once and the leading ten covering under 7%. With respect to this clone: Other DNA sequences in the same sample also yield this CDR3.

The material sequenced was peripheral blood. This clonotype was obtained from a human donor in a cohort sampled during active COVID-19.

This chain's CDR3 is CASSRGLSNYGYTF. CDR3 bases: TGTGCCAGTAGTCGGGGACTGTCTAACTATGGCTACACCTTC. The chain is built from TRBV19 and TRBJ1-2, with D perhaps TRBD1 (5 bases). CDR3 size: 14 residues. Trimming took 5 bases from V and 0 from J, leaving 10 bases between them. Per the germline V gene, CDR1 is LNHDA and CDR2 is SQIVND (reference sequence). The full variable domain, with the rest looked up from reference TRBV19 and TRBJ1-2, is DGGITQSPKYLFRKEGQNVTLSCEQNLNHDAMYWYRQDPGQGLRLIYYSQIVNDFQKGDIAEGYSVSREKKESFPLTVTSAQKNPTAFYLCASSRGLSNYGYTFGSGTRLTVV.